Following are 21 T cell receptor beta chains from one sample sequenced in a study of cytomegalovirus exposure and HLA in healthy donors. Produced via immunoSEQ multiplex PCR; TCRdb's table is partial and in-frame only. The table records tens of thousands of clones, more than 75% of them present only once. The sequenced sample consisted of PBMCs. All receptors come from a man younger than 35 in good health and CMV-seronegative.

The chain recombines TRBV29-1 with TRBJ2-1, with D unresolved. The CDR3 is 12 residues long. The germline gives CDR1 SQVTM, CDR2 ANQGSEA. Trimming cost V 4 bases and J 0 bases, with 4 bases left between them. The chain's CDR3 is CSVANSYNEQFF. Here the CDR3 DNA reads TGCAGCGTTGCAAACTCCTACAATGAGCAGTTCTTC.

This chain connects TRBV7-9 to TRBJ2-3; TRBD1 might be the D (6 bases). Trimming took 10 bases from V and 2 from J, leaving 13 bases between them. The CDR3 is made up of 13 amino acids. Per the germline V gene, CDR1 is SEHNR and CDR2 is FQNEAQ (reference sequence). CDR3 in DNA: TGTGCCAACGAGGGGGAGAACACAGATACGCAGTATTTT. Residues: CANEGENTDTQYF.

The chain combines TRBV18 with TRBJ1-2; 7 bases match TRBD1. Trimming removed 3 bases from V and 4 bases from J; junction bases left unmatched: 5. The CDR3 extends over 14 amino acids. Germline V lookup: CDR1 KGHSH, CDR2 LQKENI. The CDR3 protein is CASSPGQIFYGYTF. The CDR3 nucleotides read TGTGCCAGCTCACCGGGACAGATTTTCTATGGCTACACCTTC.

The chain couples TRBV11-2 to TRBJ2-3; 7 bases are shared with TRBD1. The CDR3 extends over 15 amino acids. Looked up from germline, CDR1 is SGHAT and CDR2 is FQNNGV. J lost 0 bases, V lost 5 bases, and 5 bases had no gene match. CDR3 sequence (DNA): TGTGCCAGCAGCCTGGGGACAGCTAGCACAGATACGCAGTATTTT. Translating gives CASSLGTASTDTQYF.

The rearrangement links TRBV7-2 to TRBJ2-2, with 7 bases matching TRBD2. V trimming: 5 bases; J trimming: 2 bases; junction bases outside the gene matches: 14. The germline V gene encodes CDR1 SGHTA and CDR2 FQGNSA. This CDR3 has 18 amino acids. CDR3 sequence reads: CASSVPSGAGKNTGELFF. CDR3 nucleotide sequence: TGTGCCAGCAGCGTACCCTCCGGAGCGGGGAAAAACACCGGGGAGCTGTTTTTT.

This sequence joins TRBV6-5 and TRBJ2-1; TRBD2 matches 8 bases. Germline trimming cut 2 bases from V and 6 bases from J; bases unmatched to any gene: 6. Germline V CDR1 and CDR2: MNHEY, SVGAGI. CDR3 size: 15 residues. Written as DNA, the CDR3 is TGTGCCAGCAGTTACGGAAGCGGGAGACCCAATGAGCAGTTCTTC. It translates to CASSYGSGRPNEQFF.

The chain employs TRBV5-1 and TRBJ2-2, with D possibly being TRBD2 (6 bases). Germline V CDR1 and CDR2: SGHRS, YFSETQ. The CDR3 runs 14 residues. V was shortened by 2 bases and J by 3 bases, with 8 bases between the two germline ends. The chain's CDR3 is CASSFSGDTGELFF. The CDR3 DNA follows: TGCGCCAGCAGCTTTTCGGGGGACACCGGGGAGCTGTTTTTT.

The V call is TRBV11-2, the J call TRBJ1-3; D not certain. In germline, CDR1 is SGHAT, CDR2 FQNNGV. V was trimmed by 5 bases and J by 0 bases, leaving 20 bases between them. The CDR3 has 18 residues. The CDR3 nucleotides are TGTGCCAGCAGCCGCATACTAGGGAGGACGGGCTCTGGAAACACCATATATTTT. The encoded protein is CASSRILGRTGSGNTIYF.

The chain is built from TRBV7-9 and TRBJ1-2; a weak D match, TRBD1 (5 bases). V was shortened by 5 bases and J by 5 bases, with 18 bases between the two germline ends. The CDR3 has 15 amino acids. Germline CDR1 reads SEHNR; CDR2 reads FQNEAQ (reference sequence). This CDR3 is CASSGGGRFFYGYTF. The DNA for the CDR3 is TGTGCCAGCAGCGGCGGGGGACGATTTTTTTATGGCTACACCTTC.

The genes are TRBV7-9 and TRBJ1-1; tentatively, D is TRBD1 (5 bases). CDR1 is SEHNR and CDR2 is FQNEAQ in the germline V gene (reference sequence). The CDR3 consists of 14 residues. The germline V and J ends were trimmed by 4 bases and 0 bases, with 9 bases remaining between them. The CDR3 spells CASSYQGLNTEAFF. The CDR3 DNA sequence: TGTGCCAGCAGCTATCAGGGATTGAACACTGAAGCTTTCTTT.

In this sample, this clone turned up once. V gene TRBV29-1 combines with J gene TRBJ2-5, with TRBD1 identical over 8 bases. The CDR3 has 11 amino acids. V shed 5 bases and J 5 bases; nucleotides not matched to a gene: 1. Germline CDR1 SQVTM, CDR2 ANQGSEA. The CDR3 coding sequence is TGCAGCGTTAACAGGGGGGAGACCCAGTACTTC. It encodes CSVNRGETQYF.

V and J are TRBV6-6 and TRBJ2-5; TRBD2 is a possible D gene (6 bases). The CDR3 runs to 16 residues. Germline V CDR1 and CDR2: MNHNY, SVGAGI (reference sequence). V was clipped by 0 bases and J by 2 bases, with 13 bases between them. The CDR3, as DNA: TGTGCCAGCAGTTACTCCAGGGACTTATCACAAGAGACCCAGTACTTC. Its protein is CASSYSRDLSQETQYF.

The CDR3 loop reads CASSPLVYEQYF. CDR3 DNA: TGTGCCAGCAGCCCCCTTGTCTACGAGCAGTACTTC. The genes are TRBV5-5 and TRBJ2-7, with D hard to call. Deletions cut 4 bases from V and 3 bases from J, with 8 bases between. This CDR3 spans 12 amino acids. Germline assignment: CDR1 SGHKS and CDR2 YYEKEE (reference sequence).

The chain couples TRBV19 to TRBJ2-1; tentative D call: TRBD1 (6 bases). This CDR3 is 13 amino acids long. Per germline, CDR1 LNHDA and CDR2 SQIVND (reference sequence). Trimming left V 1 base short and J 10 bases short, with 11 bases between. The CDR3 sequence is CASSIAAGTEQFF. The CDR3 nucleotides are TGTGCCAGTAGTATAGCCGCCGGGACAGAGCAGTTCTTC.

The sample holds one count of this clone. The genes are TRBV5-4 and TRBJ2-3; 10 bases are shared with TRBD2. Germline V CDR1 and CDR2: SGHNT, YYREEE (reference sequence). V lost 4 bases and J lost 0; bases outside the gene matches: 5. The CDR3 length is 16 residues. The CDR3 spells CASSGRAGGSTDTQYF. DNA for the CDR3: TGTGCCAGCAGCGGGAGAGCGGGAGGGAGCACAGATACGCAGTATTTT.

The chain links TRBV5-4 to TRBJ2-5, with D possibly TRBD2 on 6 matching bases. The V gene's germline CDR1 is SGHNT and CDR2 YYREEE (reference sequence). CDR3 length equals 16 residues. The V gene lost 2 bases and the J gene lost 3 bases, with 17 bases spanning the gap. The CDR3 nucleotides read TGTGCCAGCAGCTTTTACCCAGGGACGGGGGAAGAGACCCAGTACTTC. Translating gives CASSFYPGTGEETQYF.

This chain links TRBV4-1 with TRBJ2-5, with 8 bases identical to TRBD2. The J segment lost 0 bases and the V segment lost 5 bases, leaving 8 bases of the junction unmatched. This CDR3 is 16 amino acids long. Germline V lookup: CDR1 MGHRA, CDR2 YSYEKL. For the CDR3, the DNA is TGCGCCAGCAGCACGACTAGCGACACTTACCAAGAGACCCAGTACTTC. Protein: CASSTTSDTYQETQYF.

The J gene is TRBJ2-2, the V gene TRBV5-1; tentatively, D is TRBD2 (6 bases). Deletions cut 5 bases from V and 7 bases from J, with 12 bases between. Germline V gene sequence: CDR1 SGHRS, CDR2 YFSETQ. CDR3 size: 13 residues. CDR3: CASSRDSYGELFF. DNA of the CDR3: TGCGCCAGCAGTAGGGACTCCTACGGGGAGCTGTTTTTT.

The chain couples TRBV27 to TRBJ2-7; D may be TRBD2 (5 bases). V lost 2 bases, J lost 0 bases, and 11 bases lay in between. Looked up from germline, CDR1 is MNHEY and CDR2 is SMNVEV (reference sequence). The CDR3 is made up of 15 amino acids. For the CDR3, the DNA is TGTGCCAGCAGTTTAGGGTTGGGGAGCTCCTACGAGCAGTACTTC. Residues: CASSLGLGSSYEQYF.

In this sample, this clone turned up a few times. The chain employs TRBV6-1 and TRBJ2-2, with 8 positions matching TRBD2. The CDR3 loop spans 15 amino acids. V was clipped by 6 bases and J by 6 bases; unmatched bases: 9. CDR1 and CDR2 from the germline V gene are MNHNS and SASEGT. The CDR3 sequence: CASRVGRAVSGELFF. CDR3 bases: TGTGCCAGCAGAGTCGGGAGGGCCGTATCCGGGGAGCTGTTTTTT.

The V gene is TRBV18, the J gene TRBJ1-5, with D tentatively TRBD1 (5 bases). The CDR3 is 16 amino acids. Germline values: CDR1 KGHSH, CDR2 LQKENI. V lost 4 bases to trimming and J lost 0 bases, with 13 bases between them. The chain's CDR3 is CASSLNSRDSNQPQHF. For the CDR3, the DNA is TGTGCCAGCTCACTTAACTCCAGGGATAGCAATCAGCCCCAGCATTTT.